This TCR beta chain stems from a study of blood T cells in healthy people across ages. This CDR3 region has 16 residues. The germline CDR1 and CDR2 sequences are SGHTA and FQGNSA. V lost 3 bases and J 10 bases, leaving 22 bases between the germline ends. Primed by a sample-barcoded 5' primer and a J-beta primer mix, a second PCR proceeded for 7 to 11 cycles. TCRdb fed the 5' RACE reads into MiXCR, producing one record per CDR3 protein. Among roughly 1.7 million distinct CDR3 sequences, 30% to 35% were seen once, and the ten largest hold over 9%. Material for sequencing was blood. This receptor was obtained from a young woman in good health. V is TRBV7-2 and J is TRBJ2-1; D is perhaps TRBD1 (5 bases). The CDR3 nucleotides read TGTGCCAGCAGCTTGACAACATCTAACAGGCCCGGGGAGCAGTTCTTC. This codes for CASSLTTSNRPGEQFF.